The next 4 T cell receptor beta chains were all read from a single sample in a study of chemoradiotherapy in HPV16-positive cancers (dated by TCRdb to 2021 to 2024). Library creation used the immunoSEQ multiplex PCR assay. TCRdb's version of the immuneACCESS table is confined to in-frame rearrangements and falls short of the full clone set. An unresolved V gene accounts for under half of the shortfall where checked; the remainder is of unknown origin. The sample table shows roughly 12,000 clones, and around 71% are seen once. The ten largest clones add up to about a sixth of the sample. Sample collection occurred from a patient who underwent chemoradiotherapy. These receptor sequences come from a human donor with HPV-associated anogenital cancer.

The V gene is TRBV30, the J gene TRBJ2-2; 9 nucleotides align to TRBD1. The CDR3 totals 14 residues. CDR1 GTSNPN and CDR2 SVGIG come from the germline V gene (reference sequence). V lost 3 bases to trimming and J lost 6 bases; unmatched junction nucleotides: 5. CDR3 coding DNA: TGTGCCTGGAGAAACAGGGGGCGGGCCGGGGAGCTGTTTTTT. It codes for CAWRNRGRAGELFF.

In its sample, this clone was seen a few times. The V and J genes are TRBV4-2 and TRBJ1-2; TRBD1 is a possible D gene (6 bases). This CDR3 region has 17 residues. The germline V gene encodes CDR1 LGHNA and CDR2 YNFKEQ. V was shortened by 0 bases and J by 2 bases, with 16 bases between the two germline ends. CDR3 sequence: CASSQDPRTAKNYGYTF. The CDR3 region has the DNA TGTGCCAGCAGCCAAGACCCCAGGACAGCTAAGAACTATGGCTACACCTTC.

The chain couples TRBV6-1 to TRBJ2-1; no definite D call. V lost 7 bases to trimming and J lost 8 bases, with 9 bases between them. The CDR3 extends over 11 amino acids. Germline-derived CDR1 and CDR2 are MNHNS and SASEGT. The chain's CDR3 is CASIPLHEQFF. CDR3 nucleotide sequence: TGTGCCAGCATCCCACTCCATGAGCAGTTCTTC.

By share, this clone ranks as large. CDR3 coding DNA: TGTGCCACCAGCAGAGAACAGACGAGCACAGATACGCAGTATTTT. This sequence encodes CATSREQTSTDTQYF. The V and J genes are TRBV15 and TRBJ2-3; D gene uncertain. Germline V CDR1 and CDR2: LNHNV, YYDKDF (reference sequence). Trimming shortened V by 0 bases and J by 0 bases, and 7 bases separated the two germline ends. The CDR3 runs 15 residues. Full variable domain (remainder filled in from reference TRBV15 and TRBJ2-3): DAMVIQNPRYQVTQFGKPVTLSCSQTLNHNVMYWYQQKSSQAPKLLFHYYDKDFNNEADTPDNFQSRRPNTSFCFLDIRSPGLGDTAMYLCATSREQTSTDTQYFGPGTRLTVL.